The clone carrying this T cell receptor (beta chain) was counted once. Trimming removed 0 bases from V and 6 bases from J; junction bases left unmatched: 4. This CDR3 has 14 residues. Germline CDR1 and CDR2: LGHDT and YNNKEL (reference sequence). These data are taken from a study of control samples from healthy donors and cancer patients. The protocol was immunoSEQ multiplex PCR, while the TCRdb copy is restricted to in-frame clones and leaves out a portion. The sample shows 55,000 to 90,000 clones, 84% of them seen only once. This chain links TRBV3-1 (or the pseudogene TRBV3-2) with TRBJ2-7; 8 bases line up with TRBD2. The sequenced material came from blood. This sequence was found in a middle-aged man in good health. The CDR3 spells CASSQEVRGAEQYF. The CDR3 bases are TGTGCCAGCAGCCAAGAAGTGCGGGGGGCCGAGCAGTACTTC.